Presented here are 2 T cell receptor beta chains from one specimen sequenced in a study of cytomegalovirus exposure and HLA in healthy donors. PCR primers comprised 60 Vbeta and 13 Jbeta primers. Libraries were prepared by immunoSEQ multiplex PCR; TCRdb keeps only in-frame clonotypes and omits some of them. This sample has about 200,000 clones; about three quarters occur once, and the top ten carry 0.95% to 1.4%. Sequencing input: PBMCs. All receptors come from a woman aged 40 to 50 in good health and CMV-seronegative.

CDR3 bases: TGTGCCAGCAGTGGGAGTAGCAATCAGCCCCAGCATTTT. It encodes CASSGSSNQPQHF. The chain has TRBV2 and TRBJ1-5; D gene uncertain. The CDR3 length is 13 residues. Trimming removed 4 bases from V and 0 bases from J, with 4 bases in between. The germline gives CDR1 SNHLY, CDR2 FYNNEI. The variable domain in full, completed from reference TRBV2 and TRBJ1-5, reads EPEVTQTPSHQVTQMGQEVILRCVPISNHLYFYWYRQILGQKVEFLVSFYNNEISEKSEIFDDQFSVERPDGSNFTLKIRSTKLEDSAMYFCASSGSSNQPQHFGDGTRLSIL.

This clone showed up just a few times. This rearrangement joins TRBV18 to TRBJ1-2, with 7 bases fitting TRBD1. The V and J ends lost 4 bases and 2 bases, in that order; junction bases with no gene match: 4. This CDR3 region has 14 residues. From germline, CDR1 is KGHSH and CDR2 LQKENI. CDR3 sequence (DNA): TGTGCCAGCTCACAACAGACAGGGAACTATGGCTACACCTTC. Protein: CASSQQTGNYGYTF. Using reference TRBV18 and TRBJ1-2 for the parts outside the CDR3, the full variable domain is NAGVMQNPRHLVRRRGQEARLRCSPMKGHSHVYWYRQLPEEGLKFMVYLQKENIIDESGMPKERFSAEFPKEGPSILRIQQVVRGDSAAYFCASSQQTGNYGYTFGSGTRLTVV.